This TCR beta chain derives from a study of blood T cell repertoires in COVID-19 (dated by TCRdb to between 2020 and 2021). In terms of the full investigation: The collaborator samples originated in the United States, Italy and Spain and spanned the acute and convalescent phases of COVID-19. The material from the prospective study consisted of cDNA or gDNA derived from T cells, B-cell-depleted T cells, or PBMCs. The dataset comprised deeply sampled blood TCRbeta repertoires from subjects exposed to, actively infected with, or recovered from COVID-19. The repertoires were released in a freely available public database meant as a resource for research on the immune response to SARS-CoV-2. Samples were obtained from the ongoing ImmuneRACE study (first 160 participants) and from approximately 1,200 subjects provided by 6 global collaborators. Sample metadata almost always included a de-identified subject ID, COVID-19 status, age in years and sex. Where available, HLA class I and class II types were obtained from metadata supplied by the sample provider rather than from assay-based typing. What the research found in general, with its limitations: The quantity of clinical and demographic metadata differed by source and by participant and was supplied without curation.

On this clone: Its antigen is currently not known. Per-base quality was not reported, and no clone a single base away is much larger than it.

The CDR3 goes from the cysteine to the phenylalanine over 16 residues. Of all the DNA, just the CDR3 is kept, 48 bases in frame from base 1. TCRbeta CDR3 regions were amplified from genomic DNA by means of the immunoSEQ Assay, a bias-controlled multiplex PCR. In the paper's pipeline: The number of nucleated cells in each sample was estimated by amplification of reference gene primers within the assay. To quantify the absolute abundance of each unique TCRbeta CDR3 rearrangement, sequence reads were collapsed and filtered. For each sample, productive Simpson clonality was calculated as the square root of Simpson's diversity index over productive rearrangements. The clones in this table, taken by TCRdb from immuneACCESS, are in-frame only. Not every clone is retained; where verified, under half of the shortfall comes from an unresolved V gene, and the cause of the rest is unknown. Clone size and the V and J calls come from that table; the DNA yielded D and trimming. In this sample the table shows roughly 430,000 clones, roughly 88% of which occur a single time. Of the sample, roughly 2% falls within the top ten clones.

In the prospective study, participants were roughly 18 to 95 years old, resided in about 25 geographic areas of the United States, and were enrolled through a virtual design. To assign participants to cohorts, the prospective study relied on clinical history that participants themselves reported in a screening survey and a study questionnaire. In the prospective study, whole blood, serum and a nasopharyngeal or oropharyngeal swab were collected from each participant by mobile phlebotomists. Prospective study participants could optionally give additional blood draws and questionnaires over an approximately 2-month period. Before DNA extraction, blood samples from the prospective study were shipped at room temperature or frozen.

The source of this sequence is a woman in her 40s with acute COVID-19. The specimen sequenced was PBMCs or T cells enriched from blood (not recorded which). The sequence is built from TRBV12-2 and TRBJ1-1; the D segment call TRBD1 is taken from the table without a DNA check. TRBV12-2 is noted as a pseudogene. The DNA sequence reads TGTGCAAGTCGCTCAGCCCGACAGAATTTGAACACTGAAGCTTTCTTT. The translation is CASRSARQNLNTEAFF.